This TCR beta chain was recorded in a study of blood T cell repertoires in COVID-19. Overall study: The United States, Italy and Spain provided the acute and convalescent COVID-19 samples. Sample material is recorded as cDNA or gDNA derived from T cells, B-cell-depleted T cells, or PBMCs.

The CDR3 contains 13 residues. V shed 7 bases and J shed 6 bases, with 13 bases lying between them. The germline CDR1 and CDR2 sequences are MNHEY and SVGAGI. Methods used by the authors: Scientists estimated how many nucleated cells there were by amplifying reference gene primers. Measured with immunoSEQ multiplex PCR; TCRdb has only the in-frame clones, and not every one. D and trimming were read from the DNA, whereas the V and J calls and clone size are those reported in that table. Of 300,000 or so clones listed, roughly 90% were seen once; the top ten hold approximately 6.5%. The chain couples TRBV6-5 to TRBJ1-5; D is uncertain. Material: peripheral blood. The TCR originated in a man aged 18 to 30 who had recovered from COVID-19. CDR3 sequence (DNA): TGTGCCAGCATGACCAGGAACCTTCAGCCCCAGCATTTT. Its protein is CASMTRNLQPQHF.